Listed below are T cell receptor beta chains from one sample, sequenced in a study of T cells in Graves' hyperthyroidism and ophthalmopathy. TCRdb used MiXCR to reprocess the multiplex PCR reads, holding one entry per CDR3 protein. The table includes approximately 320,000 distinct CDR3 sequences, approximately 17% detected once. Material: blood. The source is a man aged 25 to 40 with Graves' hyperthyroidism. Each CDR3 is given with its conserved first and last residue. Each record gives: V gene, D gene, clone size, J gene, CDR3 DNA, CDR3 protein. The D gene is left open where the match is weak. The size entry is marked missing in some rows and otherwise reads once, few, many or a size class.

>TRBV7-3|TRBD2|many|TRBJ2-1
TGTGCCAGCAGCTTAGCGGGAGCCAACAATGAGCAGTTCTTC
CASSLAGANNEQFF
>TRBV18|TRBD1|.|TRBJ2-2
TGTGCCAGCTCACCAGGGACAGAAAGCGGGGAGCTGTTTTTT
CASSPGTESGELFF
>TRBV20-1|TRBD2|few|TRBJ2-2
TGCAGTGCCCAGGGACTACGCGCGAACACCGGGGAGCTGTTTTTT
CSAQGLRANTGELFF
>TRBV20-1|.|many|TRBJ2-1
TGCAGTGCTAGAGACCTCCTGGGGGATGAGCAGTTCTTC
CSARDLLGDEQFF
>TRBV29-1|.|.|TRBJ2-3
TGCAGCGTTGAAGACTCAATCGATACGCAGTATTTT
CSVEDSIDTQYF
>TRBV3-1|.|many|TRBJ1-5
TGTGCCAGCAGCCAGGGGGGCCAGCCCCAGCATTTT
CASSQGGQPQHF
>TRBV29-1|TRBD2|.|TRBJ2-3
TGCAGCGGGGGGGGACTAGCGGGAGAGGGGAGCACAGATACGCAGTATTTT
CSGGGLAGEGSTDTQYF
>TRBV6-2/TRBV6-3|.|many|TRBJ1-2
TGTGCCAGCAGTTACCGTCAGGGAGATGGCTACACCTTC
CASSYRQGDGYTF
>TRBV12-5|TRBD1|many|TRBJ2-7
TGTGCTAGTGGTTTGATGGACAGGGGATTCTACGAGCAGTACTTC
CASGLMDRGFYEQYF
>TRBV7-2|.|many|TRBJ2-6
TGTGCCAGCAGCTTAGTAGGGGGGGCTCCCTCTGGGGCCAACGTCCTGACTTTC
CASSLVGGAPSGANVLTF
>TRBV6-1|.|many|TRBJ2-3
TGTGCCAGCAGTCTCCGAGGGGTTTCGGCGCCGCAGTATTTT
CASSLRGVSAPQYF
>TRBV5-8|.|few|TRBJ1-6
TGTGCCAGCAGCTCCCAGGGATATAATTCACCCCTCCACTTT
CASSSQGYNSPLHF
>TRBV27|.|many|TRBJ2-5
TGTGCCAGCAGTCCGCAATCTCAGGGGCTTGAGACCCAGTACTTC
CASSPQSQGLETQYF
>TRBV24-1|TRBD2|.|TRBJ2-2
TGTGCCACCAGTGATCGGAGCGGGAGGGCCTCGAACACCGGGGAGCTGTTTTTT
CATSDRSGRASNTGELFF
>TRBV29-1|TRBD1|.|TRBJ2-5
TGCAGCGTTGTCCTCGGGACAGGCTCAGAGACCCAGTACTTC
CSVVLGTGSETQYF
>TRBV10-3|TRBD1|.|TRBJ1-6
TGTGCCATCCAGGGGGAGATTAATTCACCCCTCCACTTT
CAIQGEINSPLHF
>TRBV4-2|TRBD2|few|TRBJ2-7
TGTGCCAGCAGCCCCGGGGGGGTCCCCTACGAGCAGTACTTC
CASSPGGVPYEQYF
>TRBV20-1|.|many|TRBJ1-2
TGCAGTGCTGACCGAGGGGCAAATAACTATGGCTACACCTTC
CSADRGANNYGYTF
>TRBV27|.|.|TRBJ2-6
TGTGCCAGCAGTTTGAAGGGGGCCAACGTCCTGACTTTC
CASSLKGANVLTF
>TRBV5-1|.|.|TRBJ2-6
TGCGCCAGCAGCTTGCAACCCAAAGGCTCTGGGGCCAACGTCCTGACTTTC
CASSLQPKGSGANVLTF